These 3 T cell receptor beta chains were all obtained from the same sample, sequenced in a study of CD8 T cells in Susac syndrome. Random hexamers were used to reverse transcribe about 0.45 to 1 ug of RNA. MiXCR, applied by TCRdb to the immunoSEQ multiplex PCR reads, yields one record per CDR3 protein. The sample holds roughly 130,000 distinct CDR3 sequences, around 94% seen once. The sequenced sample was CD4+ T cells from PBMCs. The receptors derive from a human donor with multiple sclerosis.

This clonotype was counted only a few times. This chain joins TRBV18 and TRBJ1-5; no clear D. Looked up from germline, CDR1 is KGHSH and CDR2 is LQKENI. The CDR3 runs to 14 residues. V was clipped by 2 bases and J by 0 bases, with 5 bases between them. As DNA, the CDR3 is TGTGCCAGCTCACCAGGGGATAGCAATCAGCCCCAGCATTTT. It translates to CASSPGDSNQPQHF.

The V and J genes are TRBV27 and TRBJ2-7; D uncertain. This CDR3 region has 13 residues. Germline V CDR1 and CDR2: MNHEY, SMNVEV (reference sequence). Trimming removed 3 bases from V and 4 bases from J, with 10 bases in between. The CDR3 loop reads CASSFSGKYEQYF. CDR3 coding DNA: TGTGCCAGCAGTTTTTCTGGAAAATACGAGCAGTACTTC.

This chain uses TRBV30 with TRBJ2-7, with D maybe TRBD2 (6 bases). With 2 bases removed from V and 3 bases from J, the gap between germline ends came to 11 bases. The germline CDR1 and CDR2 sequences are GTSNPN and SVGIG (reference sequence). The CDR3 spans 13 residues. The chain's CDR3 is CAWSRQGGYEQYF. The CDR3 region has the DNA TGTGCCTGGAGTCGGCAGGGAGGCTACGAGCAGTACTTC.